The 19 T cell receptor beta chains given below trace back to one sample, sequenced in a study of T cell responses to AZD1222 COVID-19 vaccine. This table comes from immunoSEQ multiplex PCR, and its TCRdb copy is limited to in-frame clones, with some not included. The data contain roughly 97,000 clones, approximately 90% of them seen just once; the ten biggest clones take up under 8.5%. The material was peripheral blood, obtained on day 0 of AZD1222 vaccination. The receptors here all came from an adult in good health.

This clone occurred once. The chain has TRBV5-4 and TRBJ1-4; D is possibly TRBD1 (5 bases). Per the germline V gene, CDR1 is SGHNT and CDR2 is YYREEE (reference sequence). The CDR3 contains 16 residues. The V gene lost 0 bases and the J gene lost 8 bases, with 17 bases spanning the gap. CDR3 region: CASSLGSVAGKEKLFF. The CDR3 nucleotides read TGTGCCAGCAGCTTGGGCAGTGTGGCAGGGAAGGAAAAACTGTTTTTT. Variable domain in full (rest from reference TRBV5-4 and TRBJ1-4): ETGVTQSPTHLIKTRGQQVTLRCSSQSGHNTVSWYQQALGQGPQFIFQYYREEENGRGNFPPRFSGLQFPNYSSELNVNALELDDSALYLCASSLGSVAGKEKLFFGSGTQLSVL.

The chain has TRBV5-8 and TRBJ2-3; no firm D call. The CDR3 extends over 10 amino acids. Trimming stripped 7 bases from V and 7 bases from J, with 7 bases between. The germline V gene has CDR1 SGHTS and CDR2 YDEGEE. DNA for the CDR3: TGTGCCAGCCTCCTCCATACGCAGTATTTT. Translation: CASLLHTQYF.

The rearrangement joins TRBV5-3 to TRBJ1-5; the match to TRBD1 covers 8 bases. TRBV5-3 is an ORF, with its function uncertain. The V segment lost 1 base and the J segment 0 bases; nucleotides outside the gene matches: 15. CDR3 length: 20 amino acids. The CDR3 DNA sequence: TGTGCCAGAAGCTTGAATGGTTACTACGACAGGGGCTATAGCAATCAGCCCCAGCATTTT. This sequence encodes CARSLNGYYDRGYSNQPQHF.

This chain uses TRBV29-1 with TRBJ2-5; D not certain. The V gene's germline CDR1 is SQVTM and CDR2 ANQGSEA. Trimming took 6 bases from V and 5 from J, leaving 13 bases between them. This CDR3 comprises 12 residues. The DNA for the CDR3 is TGCAGCGTGAGAGCTGGCCATGAGACCCAGTACTTC. It yields the protein CSVRAGHETQYF.

The chain employs TRBV24-1 and TRBJ1-1, with a tentative D call TRBD1 (6 bases). Trimming took 4 bases from V and 13 from J, leaving 27 bases between them. Germline loops: CDR1 KGHDR, CDR2 SFDVKD. The CDR3 has 16 amino acids. The CDR3 here is CATSETPSAGTLHFFF. CDR3 DNA sequence: TGTGCCACCAGTGAAACTCCGAGCGCCGGGACACTACATTTTTTCTTT.

To note about this clone: The junction departs from the called germline gene at one end, perhaps through a read error. The V call is TRBV7-7, the J call TRBJ2-1, with 7 positions matching TRBD2. CDR1 and CDR2 (germline): SSHAT, FNYEAQ (reference sequence). This CDR3 is 15 amino acids long. The DNA for the CDR3 is TGTGCTAGCAGCTTAGGGCTAGCGGCCAACAATGAGCAGTTCTTC. Translating gives CASSLGLAANNEQFF. The whole variable domain, remainder taken from reference TRBV7-7 and TRBJ2-1, is GAGVSQSPRYKVTKRGQDVTLRCDPISSHATLYWYQQALGQGPEFLTYFNYEAQPDKSGLPSDRFSAERPEGSISTLTIQRTEQRDSAMYRCASSLGLAANNEQFFGPGTRLTVL.

This sequence joins TRBV11-2 and TRBJ2-5; possible D gene TRBD2, 6 bases. Germline-derived CDR1 and CDR2 are SGHAT and FQNNGV. The CDR3 length is 15 residues. The ends were cut back, 5 bases at V and 5 bases at J, with 18 bases in the middle. The CDR3 loop is CASSNVQARGETQYF. The CDR3 bases are TGTGCCAGCAGCAATGTTCAGGCCCGGGGGGAGACCCAGTACTTC. Drawing the rest from reference TRBV11-2 and TRBJ2-5, the complete variable domain is EAGVAQSPRYKIIEKRQSVAFWCNPISGHATLYWYQQILGQGPKLLIQFQNNGVVDDSQLPKDRFSAERLKGVDSTLKIQPAKLEDSAVYLCASSNVQARGETQYFGPGTRLLVL.

The sample holds one count of this clone. The rearrangement joins TRBV10-3 to TRBJ2-5; possible D gene TRBD1, 7 bases. CDR3 length: 14 residues. In germline, CDR1 is ENHRY, CDR2 SYGVKD. Trimming shortened V by 5 bases and J by 4 bases, and 14 bases separated the two germline ends. The CDR3 sequence is CAISLQGRGETQYF. The CDR3, as DNA: TGTGCCATCAGTTTACAGGGGCGGGGAGAGACCCAGTACTTC.

The genes are TRBV19 and TRBJ1-4; TRBD1 is a possible D gene (6 bases). CDR3 length: 16 amino acids. Per the germline V gene, CDR1 is LNHDA and CDR2 is SQIVND (reference sequence). The V and J ends lost 7 bases and 0 bases respectively, with 15 bases between them. This chain's CDR3 is CASNLYGDTTNEKLFF. CDR3 DNA: TGTGCCAGTAACCTTTATGGGGACACAACTAATGAAAAACTGTTTTTT.

The chain joins TRBV5-4 to TRBJ1-5; a possible D gene is TRBD1 (5 bases). V lost 9 bases and J lost 5, with 15 bases in between. The CDR3 extends over 13 amino acids. Germline V gene sequence: CDR1 SGHNT, CDR2 YYREEE (reference sequence). DNA for the CDR3: TGTGCCACCTCGGCCGGGGCGGATCAGCCCCAGCATTTT. This sequence encodes CATSAGADQPQHF.

This chain joins TRBV28 and TRBJ1-3; no firm D call. V was clipped by 5 bases and J by 0 bases, with 11 bases between them. CDR3 length: 15 amino acids. Germline-derived CDR1 and CDR2 are MDHEN and SYDVKM. This CDR3 reads CASSLGWYSGNTIYF. The CDR3 nucleotides read TGTGCCAGCAGTCTAGGGTGGTACTCTGGAAACACCATATATTTT.

The chain employs TRBV19 and TRBJ2-5; TRBD2 agrees at 8 bases. Germline-derived CDR1 and CDR2 are LNHDA and SQIVND (reference sequence). V shed 2 bases, J shed 2 bases, and the junction held 7 bases outside the gene matches. There are 16 residues in the CDR3. CDR3 nucleotides: TGTGCCAGTAGTATAAGCAGCGGGAGACAACAAGAGACCCAGTACTTC. Encoded protein: CASSISSGRQQETQYF.

The chain carries TRBV4-3 and TRBJ2-3; D remains unclear. This CDR3 has 16 amino acids. Trimming left V 0 bases short and J 7 bases short, with 17 bases between. Looked up from germline, CDR1 is LGHNA and CDR2 is YSLEER. In nucleotides, the CDR3 is TGCGCCAGCAGCCAAGACTCGGCGAGCAGGTTTTATACGCAGTATTTT. Encoded protein: CASSQDSASRFYTQYF.

The chain has TRBV28 and TRBJ1-1, with TRBD1 as a possible D gene (6 bases). This CDR3 is built from 13 residues. Germline V gene sequence: CDR1 MDHEN, CDR2 SYDVKM. V lost 7 bases to trimming and J lost 6 bases, with 15 bases between them. In DNA form, the CDR3 reads TGTGCCAGCATTACCACAGGGTGGCCTGAAGCTTTCTTT. Translating it yields CASITTGWPEAFF.

The gene calls are TRBV18 and TRBJ2-6; D unresolved. The germline gives CDR1 KGHSH, CDR2 LQKENI. The CDR3 loop spans 14 amino acids. V was pared by 8 bases and J by 3 bases, with 11 bases between. The CDR3: CASQSTVGANVLTF. CDR3 nucleotides: TGTGCCAGCCAGAGCACTGTTGGGGCCAACGTCCTGACTTTC.

This chain joins TRBV7-9 and TRBJ2-7, with a tentative D call TRBD2 (5 bases). The length of the CDR3 is 17 residues. Trimming removed 1 base from V and 0 bases from J, with 16 bases in between. Germline-derived CDR1 and CDR2 are SEHNR and FQNEAQ (reference sequence). The CDR3 DNA follows: TGTGCCAGCAGCTTAGGGGTAGCAGCGGAGACCTCCTACGAGCAGTACTTC. Translating it yields CASSLGVAAETSYEQYF. The entire variable domain, with the rest obtained from reference TRBV7-9 and TRBJ2-7, is as follows: DTGVSQNPRHKITKRGQNVTFRCDPISEHNRLYWYRQTLGQGPEFLTYFQNEAQLEKSRLLSDRFSAERPKGSFSTLEIQRTEQGDSAMYLCASSLGVAAETSYEQYFGPGTRLTVT.

The rearrangement links TRBV10-3 to TRBJ1-4, with D maybe TRBD1 (5 bases). The CDR3 extends over 15 amino acids. V shed 3 bases and J shed 4 bases, with 12 bases lying between them. CDR1 and CDR2 (germline): ENHRY, SYGVKD. CDR3 sequence: CAISDSRQSNEKLFF. The CDR3 DNA is TGTGCCATCAGTGACTCGAGACAGAGTAATGAAAAACTGTTTTTT.

For this clone: A read error may account for a junction end that differs from germline. J is TRBJ2-7 and V is TRBV7-7, with TRBD1 matching over 9 bases. The CDR3 has 15 amino acids. Germline V gene lookup returns CDR1 SSHAT and CDR2 FNYEAQ (reference sequence). As DNA, the CDR3 is TGTGCTAGCAGCCCCGGACAGGGGCCCCCCTACGAGCAGTACTTC. This encodes CASSPGQGPPYEQYF.

The chain couples TRBV5-1 to TRBJ2-1; 7 bases are a match to TRBD1. The V gene's germline CDR1 is SGHRS and CDR2 YFSETQ. This CDR3 region has 15 residues. The V gene end was trimmed by 1 base and the J gene end by 8 bases; junction bases not matched to a gene: 9. CDR3 sequence reads: CASSLTMTGNDEQFF. The DNA of the CDR3 is TGCGCCAGCAGCTTGACCATGACAGGGAACGATGAGCAGTTCTTC.